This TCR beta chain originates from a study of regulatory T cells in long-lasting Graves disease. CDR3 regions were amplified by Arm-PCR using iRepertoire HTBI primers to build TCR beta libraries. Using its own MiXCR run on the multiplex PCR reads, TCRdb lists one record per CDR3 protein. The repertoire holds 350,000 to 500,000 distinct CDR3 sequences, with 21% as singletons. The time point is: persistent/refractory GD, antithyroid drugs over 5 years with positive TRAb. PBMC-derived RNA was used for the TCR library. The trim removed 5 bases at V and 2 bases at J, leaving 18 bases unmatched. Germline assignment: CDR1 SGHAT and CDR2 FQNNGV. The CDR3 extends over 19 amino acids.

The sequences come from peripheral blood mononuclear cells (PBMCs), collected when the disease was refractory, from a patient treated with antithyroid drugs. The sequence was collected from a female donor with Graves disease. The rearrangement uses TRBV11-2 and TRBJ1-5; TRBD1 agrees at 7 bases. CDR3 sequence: CASSPQGPRGNYGNQPQHF. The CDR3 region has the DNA TGTGCCAGCAGCCCACAGGGGCCCCGGGGGAATTACGGCAATCAGCCCCAGCATTTT.